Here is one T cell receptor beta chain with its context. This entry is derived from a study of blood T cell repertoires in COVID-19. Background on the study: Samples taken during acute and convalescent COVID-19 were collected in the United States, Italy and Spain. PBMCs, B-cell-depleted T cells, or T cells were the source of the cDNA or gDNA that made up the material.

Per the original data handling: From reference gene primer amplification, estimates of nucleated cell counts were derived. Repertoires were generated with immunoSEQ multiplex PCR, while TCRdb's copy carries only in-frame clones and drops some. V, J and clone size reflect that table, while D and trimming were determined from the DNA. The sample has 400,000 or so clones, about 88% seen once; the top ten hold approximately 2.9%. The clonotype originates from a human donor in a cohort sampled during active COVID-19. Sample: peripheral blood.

CDR3 in amino acids: CASSFRDMEETQYF. In DNA form, the CDR3 reads TGTGCCAGCAGTTTCCGGGACATGGAAGAGACCCAGTACTTC. The chain is built from TRBV13 and TRBJ2-5; maybe TRBD1 (6 bases). This CDR3 contains 14 residues. In germline, CDR1 is PRHDT, CDR2 FYEKMQ (reference sequence). The V end was cut by 6 bases, the J end by 3 bases, with 14 bases between.